These T cell receptor beta chains were read from a single sample in a study of CD8 T cells in Susac syndrome. TCRdb fed the immunoSEQ multiplex PCR reads into MiXCR, producing one record per CDR3 protein. The sample contains fewer than 250,000 distinct CDR3 sequences, 85% to 95% of which appear only once. The specimen sequenced was CD4+ T cells from PBMCs. The receptor set was obtained from a human donor in good health. Both conserved end residues are part of each CDR3. The D gene is left open where the match is weak. The size entry is marked missing in some rows and otherwise reads once, few, many or a size class.

j_call v_call d_call clone_size cdr3_nt cdr3_aa
TRBJ2-1 TRBV6-6 . . TGTGCCAGCAGTTATCGCAGTGACTACAATGAGCAGTTCTTC CASSYRSDYNEQFF
TRBJ1-3 TRBV30 TRBD1 . TGTGCCTGGACTCCGGGGACAGGTGGAAACACCATATATTTT CAWTPGTGGNTIYF
TRBJ1-1 TRBV29-1 . . TGCAGCGTTGCTACCGGGGGGGGGATGAACACTGAAGCTTTCTTT CSVATGGGMNTEAFF
TRBJ1-5 TRBV28 . . TGTGCCAGCAACTGGGGGTACAATCAGCCCCAGCATTTT CASNWGYNQPQHF
TRBJ1-2 TRBV19 . . TGTGCCAGTATGGGAGAGGGCCGTGGCTACACCTTC CASMGEGRGYTF
TRBJ2-7 TRBV6-5 TRBD1 . TGTGCCAGCAGTCGGACAGGGAGCTCCTACGAGCAGTACTTC CASSRTGSSYEQYF
TRBJ2-2 TRBV28 . . TGTGCCAGCAGGCGGGGCACCGGGGAGCTGTTTTTT CASRRGTGELFF
TRBJ1-1 TRBV6-1 TRBD1 few TGTGCCAGCAGTTGGCCGGGACAGGCAACTGAAGCTTTCTTT CASSWPGQATEAFF
TRBJ2-1 TRBV6-2/TRBV6-3 . . TGTGCCAGCAGTCCCCCTCTCCGGGGTCGGAATGAGCAGTTCTTC CASSPPLRGRNEQFF
TRBJ2-4 TRBV7-2 TRBD1 . TGTGCCAGCAGCCCCACCGAGGGACAGGGGACCAAAAACATTCAGTACTTC CASSPTEGQGTKNIQYF
TRBJ2-7 TRBV5-1 . . TGCGCCAGCAGCTTGGGCGGGACAGTCTACGAGCAGTACTTC CASSLGGTVYEQYF
TRBJ1-2 TRBV2 . . TGTGCCAGTCTCGGGGAGAATTATGGCTACACCTTC CASLGENYGYTF
TRBJ2-3 TRBV6-5 TRBD2 . TGTGCCAGCAGTTACAAAGGACTAGCGACAGATACGCAGTATTTT CASSYKGLATDTQYF
TRBJ1-2 TRBV5-6 TRBD1 . TGTGCCAGCAGCGGGGGACAGGTTGGCTACACCTTC CASSGGQVGYTF
TRBJ2-7 TRBV5-1 TRBD2 . TGCGCCAGCAGCGGGCCCAGCGGGGGCCCTGGGGAGCAGTACTTC CASSGPSGGPGEQYF
TRBJ1-5 TRBV29-1 TRBD1 once TGCAGCGTTGGGGGACAGGGCAGCAATCAGCCCCAGCATTTT CSVGGQGSNQPQHF
TRBJ1-4 TRBV2 TRBD1 . TGTGCCAGCAGTGAGGCAGGGGGAGCTAATGAAAAACTGTTTTTT CASSEAGGANEKLFF
TRBJ2-4 TRBV19 . . TGTGCCAGTAGTATAAGCCCAGTAGCCAAAAACATTCAGTACTTC CASSISPVAKNIQYF
TRBJ1-6 TRBV7-8 . . TGTGCCAGCAGCTCCCGTATTGGGGCGGTTAATAATTCACCCCTCCACTTT CASSSRIGAVNNSPLHF
TRBJ2-2 TRBV12-3/TRBV12-4 . . TGTGCCAGCAGTTTTGGGGGGGGGCGGACCGGGGAGCTGTTTTTT CASSFGGGRTGELFF
TRBJ1-3 TRBV4-1 . . TGCGCCAGCAGCCTGTCAGGGCGAAACACCATATATTTT CASSLSGRNTIYF
TRBJ2-3 TRBV6-4 . . TGTGCCAGCAGATCCTCAGCCGGCACAGATACGCAGTATTTT CASRSSAGTDTQYF
TRBJ2-7 TRBV12-3/TRBV12-4 . . TGTGCCAGCAGTAGGAGGGGGGGGTACGAGCAGTACTTC CASSRRGGYEQYF
TRBJ1-2 TRBV4-2 . once TGTGCCAGCAGCCAAGAAGCTACTCTGACGTATGGCTACACCTTC CASSQEATLTYGYTF
TRBJ2-5 TRBV20-1 . . TGCAGTGCTTACCGCACAGGGACCCAGTACTTC CSAYRTGTQYF
TRBJ1-1 TRBV7-9 TRBD1 . TGTGCCAGCAGCCCCGTCACAGGGGGAGGGACTGAAGCTTTCTTT CASSPVTGGGTEAFF
TRBJ1-2 TRBV3-1 . . TGCGCCAGCAGCCCCATGTGGAGGGGAATCGACTATGGCTACACCTTC CASSPMWRGIDYGYTF
TRBJ1-6 TRBV28 . . TGTGCCAGCAGTTTCGGACAGTTTAGCTCCTATAATTCACCCCTCCACTTT CASSFGQFSSYNSPLHF
TRBJ1-2 TRBV12-3/TRBV12-4 TRBD1 . TGTGCCAGCAGTACGGGACAGGGCGTTGGCTACACCTTC CASSTGQGVGYTF
TRBJ2-7 TRBV5-1 . . TGCGCCAGCAGCCCGTCCGGGCGTCATGTAAGGGAGCAGTACTTC CASSPSGRHVREQYF
TRBJ2-2 TRBV9 . . TGTGCCAGCAGCGTAGGATCCACCGGGGAGCTGTTTTTT CASSVGSTGELFF
TRBJ1-3 TRBV4-1 . . TGCGCCAGCAGCCAAAGTATTAACAGTCTAGCCACAGGGTCTGGAAACACCATATATTTT CASSQSINSLATGSGNTIYF
TRBJ2-6 TRBV3-1 . . TGTGCCAGCAGCCAAGATGTTGGGGCCAACGTCCTGACTTTC CASSQDVGANVLTF
TRBJ1-1 TRBV7-2 . . TGTGCCAGCAGCTTAAAACCGGGGGCTGAAGCTTTCTTT CASSLKPGAEAFF
TRBJ1-1 TRBV6-5 . . TGTGCCAGCAGTACCGGACTGATCACTGAAGCTTTCTTT CASSTGLITEAFF
TRBJ2-2 TRBV19 . . TGTGCCAGTAAAAGGAGAAACACCGGGGAGCTGTTTTTT CASKRRNTGELFF
TRBJ2-1 TRBV6-6 . once TGTGCCAGCAGTTCGGGACTCAATGAGCAGTTCTTC CASSSGLNEQFF
TRBJ2-7 TRBV19 TRBD1 few TGTGCCAGTAGCCCCGGGACAGGGAGGGCCTACGAGCAGTACTTC CASSPGTGRAYEQYF
TRBJ1-2 TRBV3-1 . . TGTGCCAGCAGCCAAGTTCGCGGCGGTTATGGCTACACCTTC CASSQVRGGYGYTF
TRBJ1-1 TRBV6-1 . . TGTGCCAGCATTTTCGGCAGGGTCTTGACTGAAGCTTTCTTT CASIFGRVLTEAFF
TRBJ1-1 TRBV6-1 . . TGTGCCAGCAGGATGACAGATAACACTGAAGCTTTCTTT CASRMTDNTEAFF